These 23 T cell receptor beta chains came from one sample sequenced in a study of T cells after yellow fever vaccination. TCRdb reprocessed the 5' RACE reads with MiXCR, giving one entry per CDR3 protein. The sample has under 250,000 distinct CDR3 sequences; roughly 7.2% are singletons. The sequences come from CD4+ T cells sorted from PBMCs, collected 15 days after the yellow fever booster vaccination. These receptors were taken from a man aged 25 to 40 who received the YFV17D yellow fever vaccine.

This clonotype was seen repeatedly, ten times or more. The V gene is TRBV21-1, the J gene TRBJ2-1; the D segment call TRBD1 is taken from the table without a DNA check. TRBV21-1 is termed a pseudogene. The length of the CDR3 is 15 residues. CDR3 coding DNA: TGTGCCAGCAGCGATCCGGGACAGGGGTACAATGAGCAGTTCTTC. Translating it yields CASSDPGQGYNEQFF.

This clonotype was found a few times. The chain has TRBV7-9 and TRBJ1-2, with D perhaps matching TRBD1 (5 bases). The CDR3 covers 15 residues. The germline V and J ends were trimmed by 6 bases and 0 bases, with 14 bases remaining between them. Germline assignment: CDR1 SEHNR and CDR2 FQNEAQ (reference sequence). The DNA of the CDR3 is TGTGCCAGCAGAGGCCCAGGGAAGCCTAACTATGGCTACACCTTC. Protein product: CASRGPGKPNYGYTF.

This clonotype was seen a handful of times. The chain is built from TRBV20-1 and TRBJ1-1; no clear D gene. CDR3 length: 12 amino acids. CDR1 is DFQATT, CDR2 SNEGSKA, per germline (reference sequence). Trimming left V 3 bases short and J 7 bases short, with 12 bases between. The CDR3 sequence: CSARSELDEAFF. DNA of the CDR3: TGCAGTGCTAGGTCTGAGCTAGATGAAGCTTTCTTT.

The sample holds many counts of this clonotype. This chain joins TRBV7-6 and TRBJ2-2; D uncertain. V was cut by 1 base and J by 7 bases, with 7 bases left in between. Germline V gene lookup returns CDR1 SGHVS and CDR2 FNYEAQ. The CDR3 is 13 amino acids. The CDR3 DNA sequence: TGTGCCAGCAGCTTAGTGGAATTCGGGGAGCTGTTTTTT. Protein: CASSLVEFGELFF.

In this sample, this clonotype turned up many times. CDR3 coding DNA: TGCAGTGCCGACAGAAACAATGAGCAGTTCTTC. Translated, it gives CSADRNNEQFF. The rearrangement uses TRBV20-1 and TRBJ2-1; D may be TRBD1 (5 bases). Germline V gene data show CDR1 as DFQATT and CDR2 as SNEGSKA (reference sequence). V was cut by 6 bases and J by 5 bases, with 8 bases left in between. This CDR3 is built from 11 residues.

In this sample, this clonotype turned up many times. V and J are TRBV7-2 and TRBJ2-7; unclear D gene. Between the trimmed V and J ends, which lost 3 bases and 0 bases, there was a span of 3 bases. The CDR3 runs to 12 residues. Per the germline V gene, CDR1 is SGHTA and CDR2 is FQGNSA. CDR3 sequence reads: CASSFASYEQYF. CDR3 sequence (DNA): TGTGCCAGCAGCTTTGCCTCCTACGAGCAGTACTTC. Variable domain in full (rest from reference TRBV7-2 and TRBJ2-7): GAGVSQSPSNKVTEKGKDVELRCDPISGHTALYWYRQSLGQGLEFLIYFQGNSAPDKSGLPSDRFSAERTGGSVSTLTIQRTQQEDSAVYLCASSFASYEQYFGPGTRLTVT.

J is TRBJ2-2 and V is TRBV10-1; D might be TRBD1 or TRBD2, each matching 5 bases. V was shortened by 0 bases and J by 1 base, with 9 bases between the two germline ends. This CDR3 comprises 16 residues. The germline gives CDR1 WNHNN, CDR2 SYGVQD (reference sequence). The CDR3 loop is CASSESKRGNTGELFF. The CDR3 coding sequence is TGCGCCAGCAGTGAGTCGAAGAGGGGGAACACCGGGGAGCTGTTTTTT.

A few counts support this clonotype. The rearrangement uses TRBV12-3 or TRBV12-4 and TRBJ2-2; D might be TRBD1 (6 bases). The V end lost 7 bases, the J end lost 6 bases, and 12 bases lay between the germline ends. The CDR3 is made up of 13 amino acids. The CDR3 region is CASTSGVPGELFF. CDR3 bases: TGTGCCAGCACCTCAGGGGTTCCCGGGGAGCTGTTTTTT.

This clonotype showed up just a few times. This rearrangement joins TRBV11-2 to TRBJ1-2, with 9 bases aligning to TRBD1. Germline CDR1 and CDR2: SGHAT and FQNNGV. CDR3 length: 14 residues. The trim removed 3 bases at V and 2 bases at J, leaving 1 base unmatched. CDR3 sequence (DNA): TGTGCCAGCAGCTTTGGGACAGGGAACTATGGCTACACCTTC. Its protein is CASSFGTGNYGYTF. Variable domain in full (rest from reference TRBV11-2 and TRBJ1-2): EAGVAQSPRYKIIEKRQSVAFWCNPISGHATLYWYQQILGQGPKLLIQFQNNGVVDDSQLPKDRFSAERLKGVDSTLKIQPAKLEDSAVYLCASSFGTGNYGYTFGSGTRLTVV.

The chain recombines TRBV6-5 with TRBJ2-2; D is unresolved. The CDR3 has 17 amino acids. The germline V gene encodes CDR1 MNHEY and CDR2 SVGAGI. Deletions cut 2 bases from V and 6 bases from J, with 19 bases between. The CDR3 DNA reads as TGTGCCAGCAGTTACCAGCCGTCCCTTAGGGTGCCCGGGGAGCTGTTTTTT. Its protein is CASSYQPSLRVPGELFF.

The chain has TRBV7-9 and TRBJ2-7; D is unclear. Germline-derived CDR1 and CDR2 are SEHNR and FQNEAQ (reference sequence). This CDR3 spans 13 amino acids. V lost 5 bases and J lost 7, with 15 bases in between. The CDR3 region has the DNA TGTGCCAGCAGCCAGGACGGACCGAGGGAGCAGTACTTC. Protein sequence: CASSQDGPREQYF.

This clonotype has ten or more counts. This chain joins TRBV3-1 and TRBJ2-2, with D possibly matching TRBD1 (6 bases). The CDR3 length is 18 residues. CDR1 and CDR2 (germline): LGHDT, YNNKEL (reference sequence). The V end lost 1 base, the J end lost 1 base, and 16 bases lay between the germline ends. The chain's CDR3 is CASSQVPDMTGNTGELFF. The CDR3 DNA reads as TGTGCCAGCAGCCAAGTCCCTGACATGACAGGGAACACCGGGGAGCTGTTTTTT.

This clonotype was detected a few times. This chain links TRBV28 with TRBJ2-2; 7 bases match TRBD1. The CDR3 covers 15 residues. Germline-derived CDR1 and CDR2 are MDHEN and SYDVKM. V shed 8 bases and J 1 base; nucleotides not matched to a gene: 7. Written as DNA, the CDR3 is TGTGCCAGCCGGGACAGCGTGTTGAACACCGGGGAGCTGTTTTTT. Its translation: CASRDSVLNTGELFF. Full variable domain (remainder filled in from reference TRBV28 and TRBJ2-2): DVKVTQSSRYLVKRTGEKVFLECVQDMDHENMFWYRQDPGLGLRLIYFSYDVKMKEKGDIPEGYSVSREKKERFSLILESASTNQTSMYLCASRDSVLNTGELFFGEGSRLTVL.

This clonotype occurred many times. J is TRBJ2-1 and V is TRBV7-9; D gene uncertain. The V and J ends lost 2 bases and 13 bases respectively, with 18 bases between them. There are 14 residues in the CDR3. Germline-derived CDR1 and CDR2 are SEHNR and FQNEAQ (reference sequence). DNA of the CDR3: TGTGCCAGCAGCTTACCCCTGCAGGCGAGCCGCCAGTTCTTC. Translated: CASSLPLQASRQFF. Using reference TRBV7-9 and TRBJ2-1 for the parts outside the CDR3, the full variable domain is DTGVSQNPRHKITKRGQNVTFRCDPISEHNRLYWYRQTLGQGPEFLTYFQNEAQLEKSRLLSDRFSAERPKGSFSTLEIQRTEQGDSAMYLCASSLPLQASRQFFGPGTRLTVL.

This clonotype has at least ten counts. The J gene is TRBJ2-1, the V gene TRBV5-1; possible D gene TRBD1, 6 bases. Germline-derived CDR1 and CDR2 are SGHRS and YFSETQ. V was shortened by 6 bases and J by 1 base, with 11 bases between the two germline ends. CDR3 size: 14 residues. This chain's CDR3 is CASNDRTSYNEQFF. CDR3 nucleotide sequence: TGCGCCAGCAACGACAGGACATCCTACAATGAGCAGTTCTTC. Full variable domain (rest looked up from reference TRBV5-1 and TRBJ2-1): KAGVTQTPRYLIKTRGQQVTLSCSPISGHRSVSWYQQTPGQGLQFLFEYFSETQRNKGNFPGRFSGRQFSNSRSEMNVSTLELGDSALYLCASNDRTSYNEQFFGPGTRLTVL.

This clonotype came up a few times. The rearrangement uses TRBV27 and TRBJ2-3; unclear D gene. Germline V gives CDR1 MNHEY, CDR2 SMNVEV (reference sequence). The V end was cut by 2 bases, the J end by 2 bases, with 11 bases between. This CDR3 has 15 residues. CDR3 protein: CASSLMGRYTDTQYF. The DNA for the CDR3 is TGTGCCAGCAGTTTAATGGGCAGGTACACAGATACGCAGTATTTT.

This clonotype was detected only a few times. The chain recombines TRBV7-2 with TRBJ1-1, with 10 bases fitting TRBD1. Germline-derived CDR1 and CDR2 are SGHTA and FQGNSA. After removal of 5 bases from V and 5 bases from J, the junction contained 8 bases not matched to a gene. The CDR3 is 15 amino acids. This CDR3 reads CASSRRQGALTEAFF. As DNA, the CDR3 is TGTGCCAGCAGCCGACGACAGGGGGCCTTAACTGAAGCTTTCTTT.

The chain couples TRBV5-4 to TRBJ2-1; 11 bases are shared with TRBD2. Germline CDR1 SGHNT, CDR2 YYREEE (reference sequence). Unmatched junction bases numbered 9, after V lost 4 bases and J lost 6 bases. The CDR3 spans 16 residues. The CDR3 DNA sequence: TGTGCCAGCAGCAATTTAGCGGGAGGGCCTGCCAATGAGCAGTTCTTC. Residues: CASSNLAGGPANEQFF.

V is TRBV30 and J is TRBJ2-3, with D tentatively TRBD1 (6 bases). CDR1 and CDR2 from the germline V gene are GTSNPN and SVGIG (reference sequence). Trimming left V 3 bases short and J 1 base short, with 11 bases between. There are 14 residues in the CDR3. The CDR3 spells CAWSRQVRTDTQYF. The CDR3, as DNA: TGTGCCTGGAGCCGACAGGTCCGCACAGATACGCAGTATTTT.

Details on this clonotype: This may be a read error: a much more frequent sequence differs by one nucleotide. V gene TRBV5-1 combines with J gene TRBJ2-1, with D perhaps matching TRBD2 (5 bases). This CDR3 comprises 14 residues. Trimming cost V 4 bases and J 7 bases, with 15 bases left between them. Germline lookup yields CDR1 SGHRS and CDR2 YFSETQ. CDR3 DNA: TGCGCCAGCAGCAGAGGCGGGTGGCGTAATGAGCAGTTCTTC. Amino acids: CASSRGGWRNEQFF.

Here the CDR3 reads CAISEGFNQPQHF. The CDR3 DNA reads as TGTGCCATCAGTGAGGGTTTCAATCAGCCCCAGCATTTT. The rearrangement links TRBV10-3 to TRBJ1-5; no clear D gene. The CDR3 has 13 residues. Germline CDR1 ENHRY, CDR2 SYGVKD. Deletions cut 2 bases from V and 3 bases from J, with 5 bases between.

This clonotype was found a few times. Relative to the germline gene, one junction end is altered; a read error may explain this. The chain carries TRBV7-9 and TRBJ2-5; D might be TRBD1 or TRBD2, each matching 5 bases. The CDR3 covers 11 residues. Germline assignment: CDR1 SEHNR and CDR2 FQNEAQ (reference sequence). The CDR3 here is CASSLRGGSDF. In DNA form, the CDR3 reads TGTGCCAGCAGCTTAAGGGGCGGGTCGGACTTC.

This clonotype occurred many times. The chain has TRBV7-9 and TRBJ2-3; possibly TRBD2 for D (6 bases). Germline V gene lookup returns CDR1 SEHNR and CDR2 FQNEAQ (reference sequence). This CDR3 is built from 14 residues. V gave up 5 bases and J gave up 0 bases, with 9 bases separating them. The CDR3 spells CASSPGTSTDTQYF. In nucleotides, the CDR3 is TGTGCCAGCAGCCCCGGGACTAGCACAGATACGCAGTATTTT. Complete variable domain (other parts from reference TRBV7-9 and TRBJ2-3): DTGVSQNPRHKITKRGQNVTFRCDPISEHNRLYWYRQTLGQGPEFLTYFQNEAQLEKSRLLSDRFSAERPKGSFSTLEIQRTEQGDSAMYLCASSPGTSTDTQYFGPGTRLTVL.